Sequencing of this T cell receptor (beta chain) was carried out in a study of blood T cells in healthy people across ages. This CDR3 comprises 14 residues. Germline CDR1 reads LGHDT; CDR2 reads YNNKEL (reference sequence). V was clipped by 1 base and J by 2 bases, with 8 bases between them. With a J-beta primer mix and a sample-barcoded 5' primer, a second PCR ran about 6 to 11 cycles. A template-switch adaptor with 12 random nucleotides tagged each cDNA molecule. Using its own MiXCR run on the 5' RACE reads, TCRdb lists one record per CDR3 protein. The sample lists about 800,000 distinct CDR3 sequences, 25% occurring once. Isolated per sample were at least 7 million PBMCs. The sample was also reused in another study, on T cells of mothers and their children. That source reports: Donation involved a few healthy Caucasian mothers and the six children that they had.

This sequence originates from a boy younger than 18 in good health. V gene TRBV3-1 combines with J gene TRBJ1-2; D is possibly TRBD1 (5 bases). Specimen: blood. CDR3 sequence reads: CASSQVDSNYGYTF. The CDR3 DNA reads as TGTGCCAGCAGCCAAGTCGACAGCAACTATGGCTACACCTTC.